Below, 11 T cell receptor beta chains from the same sample are listed, as sequenced in a study of cytomegalovirus exposure and HLA in healthy donors. The PCR employed 60 Vbeta primers together with 13 Jbeta primers. The data were produced by immunoSEQ multiplex PCR, yet TCRdb's version contains in-frame clones alone and is incomplete. This sample's clone table lists roughly 77,000 clones. The sequenced material came from PBMCs. The source is a man in his thirties or forties in good health and CMV-seronegative.

The chain combines TRBV5-1 with TRBJ1-2; a possible D gene is TRBD1 (5 bases). This CDR3 is 13 amino acids long. V lost 5 bases and J lost 4, with 12 bases in between. Looked up from germline, CDR1 is SGHRS and CDR2 is YFSETQ. The CDR3 region is CASSSGLIYGYTF. CDR3 sequence (DNA): TGCGCCAGCAGTTCGGGACTAATCTATGGCTACACCTTC.

This chain connects TRBV7-9 to TRBJ1-1, with 9 positions matching TRBD1. Trimming removed 5 bases from V and 7 bases from J; junction bases left unmatched: 8. Germline assignment: CDR1 SEHNR and CDR2 FQNEAQ (reference sequence). The CDR3 length is 14 residues. This CDR3 reads CASSQGQGRNEAFF. Written as DNA, the CDR3 is TGTGCCAGCAGCCAGGGACAGGGAAGGAATGAAGCTTTCTTT.

The V and J genes are TRBV5-6 and TRBJ1-5; D may be TRBD1 (5 bases). The germline V and J ends were trimmed by 3 bases and 7 bases, with 11 bases remaining between them. Germline CDR1 reads SGHDT; CDR2 reads YYEEEE. The length of the CDR3 is 13 residues. The CDR3 reads CASSSSGNQPQHF. In DNA, the CDR3 is TGTGCCAGCAGCTCCTCAGGGAACCAGCCCCAGCATTTT.

The J gene is TRBJ1-4, the V gene TRBV30; D perhaps matches TRBD1 (6 bases). The length of the CDR3 is 15 residues. V dropped 5 bases and J dropped 0 bases, with 13 bases sitting between them. CDR1 and CDR2 (germline): GTSNPN, SVGIG (reference sequence). CDR3 loop: CAWDQGRATNEKLFF. The DNA for the CDR3 is TGTGCCTGGGATCAGGGGCGCGCAACTAATGAAAAACTGTTTTTT.

The CDR3 spells CASSRGDRLYEQYF. CDR3 sequence (DNA): TGTGCCAGCAGCCGCGGAGACAGGCTCTACGAGCAGTACTTC. The chain carries TRBV7-9 and TRBJ2-7; possibly TRBD1 for D (6 bases). Germline CDR1 is SEHNR and CDR2 is FQNEAQ (reference sequence). V dropped 5 bases and J dropped 3 bases, with 14 bases sitting between them. The CDR3 has 14 amino acids.

The J gene is TRBJ2-7, the V gene TRBV29-1; a possible D gene is TRBD1 (6 bases). V lost 4 bases to trimming and J lost 3 bases, with 10 bases between them. CDR1 and CDR2 (germline): SQVTM, ANQGSEA. The CDR3 totals 12 residues. CDR3 sequence (DNA): TGCAGCGTTGTGGGGACAAGCTACGAGCAGTACTTC. Protein sequence: CSVVGTSYEQYF.

CDR3 in amino acids: CASSRGRVNTEAFF. The CDR3 DNA reads TGTGCCAGCAGCAGGGGGCGGGTGAACACTGAAGCTTTCTTT. The chain joins TRBV7-8 to TRBJ1-1; TRBD1 matches at 7 bases. Germline V lookup: CDR1 SGHVS, CDR2 FQNEAQ. Losses at the gene ends were 5 bases for V and 0 bases for J; bases not matched to a gene: 3. The CDR3 totals 14 residues.

The J gene is TRBJ2-6, the V gene TRBV28, with no clear D. Germline CDR1 and CDR2: MDHEN and SYDVKM. Trimming removed 8 bases at V and 4 bases at J, with 9 bases between. The CDR3 runs to 13 residues. The CDR3 bases are TGTGCCAGCGAACATACCGGGGCCAACGTCCTGACTTTC. The encoded protein is CASEHTGANVLTF.

CDR3 sequence (DNA): TGTGCCAGCAGCCAACTTAAGGGACTAGCGGGGAGCGAGCAGTACTTC. It yields the protein CASSQLKGLAGSEQYF. This chain uses TRBV14 with TRBJ2-7; TRBD2 agrees at 13 bases. The germline CDR1 and CDR2 sequences are SGHDN and FVKESK. The CDR3 runs 16 residues. V shed 2 bases and J 6 bases; nucleotides not matched to a gene: 7.

The rearrangement uses TRBV6-5 and TRBJ1-1; 7 bases fit TRBD1. This CDR3 is 13 amino acids long. V gave up 7 bases and J gave up 7 bases; unmatched junction bases: 9. Germline loops: CDR1 MNHEY, CDR2 SVGAGI. CDR3: CASIRQGVGEAFF. The CDR3 nucleotides are TGTGCCAGCATTAGACAGGGTGTGGGTGAAGCTTTCTTT.

The V gene is TRBV9, the J gene TRBJ2-7, with 7 positions matching TRBD1. The CDR3 extends over 14 amino acids. The V and J ends lost 1 base and 3 bases, in that order; junction bases with no gene match: 4. Germline lookup yields CDR1 SGDLS and CDR2 YYNGEE. Here the CDR3 reads CASSVPGQNYEQYF. CDR3 bases: TGTGCCAGCAGCGTACCGGGACAGAACTACGAGCAGTACTTC.